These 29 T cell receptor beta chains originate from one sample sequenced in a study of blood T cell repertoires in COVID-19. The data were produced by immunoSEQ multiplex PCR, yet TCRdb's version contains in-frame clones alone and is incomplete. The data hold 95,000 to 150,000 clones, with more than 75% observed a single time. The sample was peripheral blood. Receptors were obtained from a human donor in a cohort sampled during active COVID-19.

The chain's CDR3 is CASATGEIRDGYTF. In DNA form, the CDR3 reads TGTGCCAGCGCGACAGGGGAAATTAGGGATGGCTACACCTTC. The V and J genes are TRBV7-8 and TRBJ1-2; 8 nucleotides line up with TRBD1. The length of the CDR3 is 14 residues. Germline V CDR1 and CDR2: SGHVS, FQNEAQ. Unmatched junction bases numbered 11, after V lost 8 bases and J lost 6 bases.

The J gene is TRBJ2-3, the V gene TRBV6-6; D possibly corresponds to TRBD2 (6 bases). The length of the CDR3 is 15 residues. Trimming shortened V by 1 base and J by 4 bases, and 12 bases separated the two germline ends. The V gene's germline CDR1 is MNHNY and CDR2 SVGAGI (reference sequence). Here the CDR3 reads CASSYLTSYPDTQYF. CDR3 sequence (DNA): TGTGCCAGCAGTTACTTGACTAGTTACCCAGATACGCAGTATTTT.

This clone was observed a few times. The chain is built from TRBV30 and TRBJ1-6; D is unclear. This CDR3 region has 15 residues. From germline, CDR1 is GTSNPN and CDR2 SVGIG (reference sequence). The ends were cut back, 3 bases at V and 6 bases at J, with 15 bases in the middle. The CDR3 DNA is TGTGCCTGGAGGGCCCCCCGGGAACGTAATTCACCCCTCCACTTT. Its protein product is CAWRAPRERNSPLHF. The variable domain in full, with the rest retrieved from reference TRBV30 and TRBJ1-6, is SQTIHQWPATLVQPVGSPLSLECTVEGTSNPNLYWYRQAAGRGLQLLFYSVGIGQISSEVPQNLSASRPQDRQFILSSKKLLLSDSGFYLCAWRAPRERNSPLHFGNGTRLTVT.

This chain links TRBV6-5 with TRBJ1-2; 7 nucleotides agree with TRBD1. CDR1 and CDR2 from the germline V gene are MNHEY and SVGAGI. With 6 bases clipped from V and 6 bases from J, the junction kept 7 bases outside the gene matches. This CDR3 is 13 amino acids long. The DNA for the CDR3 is TGTGCCAGCAGGAAAACAGGGGATAATGGCTACACCTTC. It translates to CASRKTGDNGYTF.

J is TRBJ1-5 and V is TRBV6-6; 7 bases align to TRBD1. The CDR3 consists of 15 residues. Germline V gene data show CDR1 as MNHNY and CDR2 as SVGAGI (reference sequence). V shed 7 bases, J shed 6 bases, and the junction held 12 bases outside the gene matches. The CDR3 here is CASTVGHQGGQPQHF. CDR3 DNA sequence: TGTGCCAGCACCGTCGGCCACCAGGGGGGTCAGCCCCAGCATTTT.

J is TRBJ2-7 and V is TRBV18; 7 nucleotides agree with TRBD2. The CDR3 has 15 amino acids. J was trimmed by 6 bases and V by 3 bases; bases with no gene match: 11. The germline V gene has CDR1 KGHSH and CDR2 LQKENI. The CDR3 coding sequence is TGTGCCAGCTCACCGGGGCGGGGGTCTGTGGGCGAGCAGTACTTC. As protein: CASSPGRGSVGEQYF.

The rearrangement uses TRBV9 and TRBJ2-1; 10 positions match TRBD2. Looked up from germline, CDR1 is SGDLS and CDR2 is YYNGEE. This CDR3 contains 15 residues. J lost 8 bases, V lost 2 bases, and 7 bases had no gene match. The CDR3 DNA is TGTGCCAGCAGCGTTCGGCTAGCGGGAGATCATGAGCAGTTCTTC. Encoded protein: CASSVRLAGDHEQFF.

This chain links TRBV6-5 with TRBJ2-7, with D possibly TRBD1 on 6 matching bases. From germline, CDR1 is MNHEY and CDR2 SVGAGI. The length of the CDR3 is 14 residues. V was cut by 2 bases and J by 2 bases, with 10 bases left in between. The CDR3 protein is CASSYRDTAYEQYF. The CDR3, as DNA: TGTGCCAGCAGTTACCGGGACACTGCCTACGAGCAGTACTTC.

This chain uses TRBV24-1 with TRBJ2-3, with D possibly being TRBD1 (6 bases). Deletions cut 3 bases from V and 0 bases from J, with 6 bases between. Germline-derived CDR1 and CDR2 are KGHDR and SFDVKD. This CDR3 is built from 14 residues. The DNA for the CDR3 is TGTGCCACCAGTGATACAGGGAGCACAGATACGCAGTATTTT. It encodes CATSDTGSTDTQYF.

The CDR3 loop reads CASTMQGSYEQYF. DNA for the CDR3: TGTGCCAGTACAATGCAGGGTTCCTACGAGCAGTACTTC. This sequence joins TRBV6-5 and TRBJ2-7; perhaps TRBD1 as D (5 bases). Trimming removed 9 bases from V and 1 base from J, with 13 bases in between. The CDR3 has 13 residues. Germline lookup yields CDR1 MNHEY and CDR2 SVGAGI.

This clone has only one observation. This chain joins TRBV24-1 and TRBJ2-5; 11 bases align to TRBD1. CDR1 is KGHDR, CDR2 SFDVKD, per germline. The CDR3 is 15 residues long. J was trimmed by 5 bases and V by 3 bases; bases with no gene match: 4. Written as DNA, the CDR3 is TGTGCCACCAGTGATGGACAGGGGGCAAGGGAGACCCAGTACTTC. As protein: CATSDGQGARETQYF.

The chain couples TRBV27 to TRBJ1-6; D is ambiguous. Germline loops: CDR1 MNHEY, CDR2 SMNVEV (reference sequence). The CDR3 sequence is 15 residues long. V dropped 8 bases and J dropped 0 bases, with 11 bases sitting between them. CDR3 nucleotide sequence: TGTGCCAGCGGGGAGGCGAGCTCCTATAATTCACCCCTCCACTTT. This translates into CASGEASSYNSPLHF.

CDR3 sequence reads: CASSQDRGRYEQYF. In DNA, the CDR3 is TGTGCCAGCAGCCAGGACAGGGGGCGATACGAGCAGTACTTC. V is TRBV27 and J is TRBJ2-7; TRBD1 matches 11 bases. V was pared by 6 bases and J by 4 bases, with 5 bases of the junction left unmatched. CDR3 size: 14 residues. Germline values: CDR1 MNHEY, CDR2 SMNVEV (reference sequence).

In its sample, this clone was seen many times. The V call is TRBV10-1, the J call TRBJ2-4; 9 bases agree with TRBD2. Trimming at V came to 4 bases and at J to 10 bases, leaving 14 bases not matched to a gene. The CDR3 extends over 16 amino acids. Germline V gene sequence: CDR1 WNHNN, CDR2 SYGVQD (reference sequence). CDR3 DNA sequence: TGCGCCAGCAGTGTGGGGAGCGGGGGGCACGTAGGGATTCAGTACTTC. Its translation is CASSVGSGGHVGIQYF.

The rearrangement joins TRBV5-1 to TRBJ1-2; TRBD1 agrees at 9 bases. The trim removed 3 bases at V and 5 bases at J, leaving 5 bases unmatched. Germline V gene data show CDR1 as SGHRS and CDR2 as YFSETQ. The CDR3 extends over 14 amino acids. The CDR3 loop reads CASSSQGAWYGYTF. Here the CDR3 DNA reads TGCGCCAGCAGCTCACAGGGGGCCTGGTATGGCTACACCTTC. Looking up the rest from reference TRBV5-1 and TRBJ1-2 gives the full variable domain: KAGVTQTPRYLIKTRGQQVTLSCSPISGHRSVSWYQQTPGQGLQFLFEYFSETQRNKGNFPGRFSGRQFSNSRSEMNVSTLELGDSALYLCASSSQGAWYGYTFGSGTRLTVV.

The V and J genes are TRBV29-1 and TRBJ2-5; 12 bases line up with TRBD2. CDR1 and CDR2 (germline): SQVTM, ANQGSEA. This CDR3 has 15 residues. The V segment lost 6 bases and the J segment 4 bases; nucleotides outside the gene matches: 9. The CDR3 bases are TGCAGCGTCAGAAGGACTAGCGGGAAACGAGAGACCCAGTACTTC. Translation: CSVRRTSGKRETQYF.

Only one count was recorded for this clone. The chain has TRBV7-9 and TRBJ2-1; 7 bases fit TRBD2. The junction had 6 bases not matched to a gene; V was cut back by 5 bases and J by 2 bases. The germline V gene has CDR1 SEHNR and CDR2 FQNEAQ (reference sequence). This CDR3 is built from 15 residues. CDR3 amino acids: CASSGLAEAYNEQFF. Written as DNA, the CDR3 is TGTGCCAGCAGCGGTCTAGCGGAGGCCTACAATGAGCAGTTCTTC.

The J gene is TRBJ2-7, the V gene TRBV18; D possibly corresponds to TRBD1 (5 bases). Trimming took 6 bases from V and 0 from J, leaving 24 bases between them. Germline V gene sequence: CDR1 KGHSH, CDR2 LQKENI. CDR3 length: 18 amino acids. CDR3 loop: CASSSGIFPIKSSYEQYF. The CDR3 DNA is TGTGCCAGCTCTTCAGGGATATTCCCCATAAAGAGCTCCTACGAGCAGTACTTC.

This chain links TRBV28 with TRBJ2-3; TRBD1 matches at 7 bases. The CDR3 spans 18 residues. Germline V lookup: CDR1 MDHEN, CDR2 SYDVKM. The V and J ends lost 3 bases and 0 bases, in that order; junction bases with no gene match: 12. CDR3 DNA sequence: TGTGCCAGCAGTTTTCTACAGGGGCCACCGTATAGCACAGATACGCAGTATTTT. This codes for CASSFLQGPPYSTDTQYF.

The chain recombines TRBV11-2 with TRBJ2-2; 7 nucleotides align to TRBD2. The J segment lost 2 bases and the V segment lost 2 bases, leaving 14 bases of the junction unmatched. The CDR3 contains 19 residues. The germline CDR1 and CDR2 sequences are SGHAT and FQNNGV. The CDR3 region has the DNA TGTGCCAGCAGCTTACTCATCCGGGCTAGCGGTTTCAACACCGGGGAGCTGTTTTTT. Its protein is CASSLLIRASGFNTGELFF.

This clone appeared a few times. The CDR3 is CASSEKVAGAYEQYF. The CDR3 DNA sequence: TGCGCCAGCAGTGAGAAGGTAGCGGGAGCCTACGAGCAGTACTTC. The rearrangement joins TRBV10-2 to TRBJ2-7; 9 positions agree with TRBD2. The CDR3 runs to 15 residues. CDR1 and CDR2 from the germline V gene are WSHSY and SAAADI. Unmatched junction bases numbered 4, after V lost 2 bases and J lost 2 bases.

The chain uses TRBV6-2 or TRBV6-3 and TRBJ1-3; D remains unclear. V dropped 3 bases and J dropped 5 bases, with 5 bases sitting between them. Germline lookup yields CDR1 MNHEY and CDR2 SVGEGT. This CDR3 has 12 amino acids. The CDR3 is CASSYERNTIYF. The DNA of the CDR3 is TGTGCCAGCAGTTATGAGAGAAACACCATATATTTT.

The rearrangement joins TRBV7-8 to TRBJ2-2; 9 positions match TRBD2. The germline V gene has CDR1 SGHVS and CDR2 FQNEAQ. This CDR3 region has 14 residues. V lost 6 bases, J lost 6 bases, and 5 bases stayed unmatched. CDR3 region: CASRPGTSPGELFF. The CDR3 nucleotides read TGTGCCAGCAGACCCGGGACTAGCCCCGGGGAGCTGTTTTTT.

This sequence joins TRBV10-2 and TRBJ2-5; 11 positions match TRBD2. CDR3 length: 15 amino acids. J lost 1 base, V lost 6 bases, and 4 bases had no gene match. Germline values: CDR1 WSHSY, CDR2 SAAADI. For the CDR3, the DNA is TGCGCCAGCAGCTTAGCGGGAGGGCCCCAAGAGACCCAGTACTTC. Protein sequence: CASSLAGGPQETQYF.

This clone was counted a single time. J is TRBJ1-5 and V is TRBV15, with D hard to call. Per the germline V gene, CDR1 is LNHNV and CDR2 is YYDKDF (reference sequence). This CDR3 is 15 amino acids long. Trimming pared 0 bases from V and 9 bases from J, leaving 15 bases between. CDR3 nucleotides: TGTGCCACCAGCAGAGATCTCGCAGACCGAGGGCCCCAGCATTTT. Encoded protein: CATSRDLADRGPQHF.

CDR3 DNA sequence: TGTGCCAGCAGTGAACCGGACTCCTCCTACGAGCAGTACTTC. It specifies CASSEPDSSYEQYF. The chain is built from TRBV6-1 and TRBJ2-7; possibly TRBD2 for D (5 bases). Germline V gene sequence: CDR1 MNHNS, CDR2 SASEGT. V was clipped by 2 bases and J by 0 bases, with 8 bases between them. The length of the CDR3 is 14 residues.

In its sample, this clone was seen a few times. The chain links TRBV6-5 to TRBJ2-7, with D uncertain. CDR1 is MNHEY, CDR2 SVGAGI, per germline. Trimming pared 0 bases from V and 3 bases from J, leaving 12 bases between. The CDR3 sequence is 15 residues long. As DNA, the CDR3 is TGTGCCAGCAGTTACTCTCCTGTTCTAGACTACGAGCAGTACTTC. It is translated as CASSYSPVLDYEQYF.

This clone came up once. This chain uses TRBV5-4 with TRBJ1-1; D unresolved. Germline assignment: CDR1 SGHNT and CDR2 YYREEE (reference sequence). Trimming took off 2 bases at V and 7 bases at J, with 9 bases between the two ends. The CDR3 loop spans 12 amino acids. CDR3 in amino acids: CASSFWADEAFF. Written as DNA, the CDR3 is TGTGCCAGCAGCTTTTGGGCCGATGAAGCTTTCTTT. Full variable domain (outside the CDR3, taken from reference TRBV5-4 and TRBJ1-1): ETGVTQSPTHLIKTRGQQVTLRCSSQSGHNTVSWYQQALGQGPQFIFQYYREEENGRGNFPPRFSGLQFPNYSSELNVNALELDDSALYLCASSFWADEAFFGQGTRLTVV.

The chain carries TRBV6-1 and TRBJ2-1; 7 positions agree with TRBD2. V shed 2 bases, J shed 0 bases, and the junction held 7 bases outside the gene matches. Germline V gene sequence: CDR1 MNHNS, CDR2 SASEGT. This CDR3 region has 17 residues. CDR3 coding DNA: TGTGCCAGCAGTGAATTCGGGCTAGCGGCCTCCTACAATGAGCAGTTCTTC. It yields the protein CASSEFGLAASYNEQFF.